Each of the 22 T cell receptor beta chains below was sequenced from the same sample in a study of blood T cell repertoires in COVID-19. Libraries were prepared by immunoSEQ multiplex PCR; TCRdb keeps only in-frame clonotypes and omits some of them. The repertoire has hundreds of thousands of clones, approximately 86% of them found once; the top ten carry about 1.3%. The material sequenced was peripheral blood. The origin of the receptors is a man older than 75 with acute or convalescent COVID-19.

This clone showed up just a few times. V gene TRBV28 combines with J gene TRBJ2-7, with 11 bases aligning to TRBD2. Germline V gene sequence: CDR1 MDHEN, CDR2 SYDVKM. There are 16 residues in the CDR3. The J segment lost 5 bases and the V segment lost 7 bases, leaving 13 bases of the junction unmatched. CDR3 sequence reads: CASTSPASGRFHEQYF. The CDR3, as DNA: TGTGCCAGCACCTCACCCGCTAGCGGGAGGTTTCACGAGCAGTACTTC. The variable domain in full, completed from reference TRBV28 and TRBJ2-7, reads DVKVTQSSRYLVKRTGEKVFLECVQDMDHENMFWYRQDPGLGLRLIYFSYDVKMKEKGDIPEGYSVSREKKERFSLILESASTNQTSMYLCASTSPASGRFHEQYFGPGTRLTVT.

The rearrangement links TRBV25-1 to TRBJ1-6; D perhaps matches TRBD1 (5 bases). The germline V and J ends were trimmed by 1 base and 5 bases, with 15 bases remaining between them. Germline loops: CDR1 MGHDK, CDR2 SYGVNS. The CDR3 is made up of 17 amino acids. The CDR3 loop is CASSEFGGVDDNSPLHF. CDR3 coding DNA: TGTGCCAGCAGTGAATTTGGAGGGGTAGACGATAATTCACCCCTCCACTTT. Complete variable domain (other parts from reference TRBV25-1 and TRBJ1-6): EADIYQTPRYLVIGTGKKITLECSQTMGHDKMYWYQQDPGMELHLIHYSYGVNSTEKGDLSSESTVSRIRTEHFPLTLESARPSHTSQYLCASSEFGGVDDNSPLHFGNGTRLTVT.

This chain connects TRBV7-9 to TRBJ2-7; no clear D gene. Germline V CDR1 and CDR2: SEHNR, FQNEAQ (reference sequence). This CDR3 has 13 amino acids. Trimming removed 5 bases from V and 3 bases from J, with 11 bases in between. In nucleotides, the CDR3 is TGTGCCAGCAGCAGTCTACCGTACTACGAGCAGTACTTC. Translating gives CASSSLPYYEQYF.

This chain joins TRBV5-4 and TRBJ1-4; 9 bases are a match to TRBD1. The CDR3 loop spans 15 amino acids. V lost 4 bases and J lost 5; bases outside the gene matches: 6. Germline CDR1 is SGHNT and CDR2 is YYREEE (reference sequence). The CDR3, as DNA: TGTGCCAGCAGCAGGGGACAGGGTCGGAATGAAAAACTGTTTTTT. Protein sequence: CASSRGQGRNEKLFF.

This clone was observed a handful of times. V and J are TRBV19 and TRBJ1-6, with D maybe TRBD1 (5 bases). V was pared by 7 bases and J by 9 bases, with 16 bases between. The CDR3 runs to 14 residues. CDR1 LNHDA and CDR2 SQIVND come from the germline V gene (reference sequence). This CDR3 reads CASTMGGKASPLHF. CDR3 coding DNA: TGTGCCAGTACGATGGGGGGTAAGGCTTCACCCCTCCACTTT.

This rearrangement joins TRBV2 to TRBJ2-6; 8 bases are shared with TRBD1. Trimming removed 2 bases from V and 3 bases from J; junction bases left unmatched: 6. This CDR3 is built from 17 residues. Germline V CDR1 and CDR2: SNHLY, FYNNEI. The CDR3 DNA reads as TGTGCCAGCAGTGAATACGGACAGGGAAGTGGGGCCAACGTCCTGACTTTC. Translating it yields CASSEYGQGSGANVLTF.

This clone occurred once. The genes are TRBV12-5 and TRBJ2-7; a possible D gene is TRBD1 (5 bases). The V end lost 0 bases, the J end lost 12 bases, and 12 bases lay between the germline ends. The CDR3 is 12 residues long. Germline V lookup: CDR1 LGHNT, CDR2 FRNRAP. In DNA, the CDR3 is TGTGCTAGTGGTTTGGTAGGGGATCTACTGTACTTC. As protein: CASGLVGDLLYF.

CDR3 protein: CASSLGTANYGYTF. DNA of the CDR3: TGTGCCAGCAGCTTAGGTACAGCTAACTATGGCTACACCTTC. This chain joins TRBV7-2 and TRBJ1-2, with D unresolved. V gave up 1 base and J gave up 0 bases, with 6 bases separating them. The CDR3 contains 14 residues. Germline lookup yields CDR1 SGHTA and CDR2 FQGNSA.

The rearrangement links TRBV21-1 to TRBJ1-1; TRBD1, the table's D call, was not compared with the DNA. TRBV21-1 is marked as a pseudogene. The CDR3 runs 15 residues. The CDR3 region is CASNTTGTKNTEAFF. In DNA, the CDR3 is TGTGCCAGCAACACAACCGGGACAAAGAACACTGAAGCTTTCTTT.

The chain uses TRBV7-2 and TRBJ2-1; possible D gene TRBD2, 5 bases. The CDR3 has 14 amino acids. Trimming pared 0 bases from V and 4 bases from J, leaving 7 bases between. Germline-derived CDR1 and CDR2 are SGHTA and FQGNSA. The DNA for the CDR3 is TGTGCCAGCAGCTTAGCTAGCGAGTACAATGAGCAGTTCTTC. Its translation: CASSLASEYNEQFF.

The chain employs TRBV7-9 and TRBJ2-3; perhaps TRBD2 as D (5 bases). There are 15 residues in the CDR3. Trimming stripped 2 bases from V and 2 bases from J, with 11 bases between. Germline CDR1 SEHNR, CDR2 FQNEAQ (reference sequence). The CDR3 loop is CASSLTDYPTDTQYF. CDR3 DNA: TGTGCCAGCAGCTTAACCGACTACCCCACAGATACGCAGTATTTT.

This clone has a handful of counts. This chain connects TRBV25-1 to TRBJ1-2; TRBD1 matches 10 bases. This CDR3 spans 13 amino acids. J gave up 7 bases and V 8 bases, and 7 bases lay outside the gene matches. Germline assignment: CDR1 MGHDK and CDR2 SYGVNS. The CDR3 DNA reads as TGTGCCAGCCACCAGGGACAGGGGTTTGGCTACACCTTC. It encodes CASHQGQGFGYTF.

The chain couples TRBV2 to TRBJ1-4; perhaps TRBD1 as D (5 bases). The CDR3 is 16 residues long. Germline V gives CDR1 SNHLY, CDR2 FYNNEI. Trimming pared 0 bases from V and 7 bases from J, leaving 15 bases between. The CDR3 spells CASSEAGGRNGEKLFF. In DNA, the CDR3 is TGTGCCAGCAGTGAAGCCGGGGGGAGGAATGGTGAAAAACTGTTTTTT. Filled out from reference TRBV2 and TRBJ1-4, the complete variable domain reads EPEVTQTPSHQVTQMGQEVILRCVPISNHLYFYWYRQILGQKVEFLVSFYNNEISEKSEIFDDQFSVERPDGSNFTLKIRSTKLEDSAMYFCASSEAGGRNGEKLFFGSGTQLSVL.

The genes are TRBV11-2 and TRBJ2-2; TRBD1 is a possible D gene (5 bases). V was trimmed by 5 bases and J by 5 bases, leaving 9 bases between them. The CDR3 runs to 13 residues. Per the germline V gene, CDR1 is SGHAT and CDR2 is FQNNGV. CDR3 region: CASSQGRTGELFF. In nucleotides, the CDR3 is TGTGCCAGCAGCCAGGGTAGAACCGGGGAGCTGTTTTTT.

V and J are TRBV4-2 and TRBJ1-5, with 8 bases aligning to TRBD1. This CDR3 region has 15 residues. Per the germline V gene, CDR1 is LGHNA and CDR2 is YNFKEQ. V trimming: 1 base; J trimming: 6 bases; junction bases outside the gene matches: 5. The CDR3 region is CASSQGGQGGQPQHF. Written as DNA, the CDR3 is TGTGCCAGCAGCCAAGGAGGACAGGGAGGTCAGCCCCAGCATTTT.

The rearrangement links TRBV2 to TRBJ2-3; 8 bases line up with TRBD1. V was pared by 7 bases and J by 0 bases, with 6 bases of the junction left unmatched. The CDR3 length is 15 residues. Germline CDR1 is SNHLY and CDR2 is FYNNEI. As DNA, the CDR3 is TGTGCCAGCAAGAGACAGGGGCTCAGCACAGATACGCAGTATTTT. Its protein product is CASKRQGLSTDTQYF.

V usage is TRBV15 and J usage is TRBJ2-1; D possibly corresponds to TRBD2 (7 bases). Trimming took off 3 bases at V and 1 base at J, with 16 bases between the two ends. Germline V CDR1 and CDR2: LNHNV, YYDKDF (reference sequence). This CDR3 is built from 17 residues. The CDR3 DNA follows: TGTGCCACCAGCAGGCCGGAAGGGGGGGGGTCCTACAATGAGCAGTTCTTC. This sequence encodes CATSRPEGGGSYNEQFF. The entire variable domain, with the rest obtained from reference TRBV15 and TRBJ2-1, is as follows: DAMVIQNPRYQVTQFGKPVTLSCSQTLNHNVMYWYQQKSSQAPKLLFHYYDKDFNNEADTPDNFQSRRPNTSFCFLDIRSPGLGDTAMYLCATSRPEGGGSYNEQFFGPGTRLTVL.

The genes are TRBV7-9 and TRBJ2-1; 7 bases line up with TRBD2. CDR1 and CDR2 (germline): SEHNR, FQNEAQ (reference sequence). V trimming: 3 bases; J trimming: 8 bases; junction bases outside the gene matches: 13. The CDR3 runs to 16 residues. CDR3 sequence: CASSFSGFSGFYEQFF. Written as DNA, the CDR3 is TGTGCCAGCAGCTTCTCCGGGTTTAGCGGGTTCTATGAGCAGTTCTTC.

In its sample, this clone was seen once. This sequence joins TRBV19 and TRBJ1-5; maybe TRBD1 (5 bases). Germline V lookup: CDR1 LNHDA, CDR2 SQIVND (reference sequence). The V gene lost 5 bases and the J gene lost 2 bases, with 10 bases spanning the gap. The CDR3 loop spans 14 amino acids. For the CDR3, the DNA is TGTGCCAGTAGTGGGACGGGGGGCAATCAGCCCCAGCATTTT. Translation gives CASSGTGGNQPQHF.

The chain has TRBV18 and TRBJ2-3; TRBD2 matches at 7 bases. This CDR3 has 17 amino acids. V was clipped by 1 base and J by 0 bases; unmatched bases: 7. CDR1 and CDR2 from the germline V gene are KGHSH and LQKENI. The CDR3 region has the DNA TGTGCCAGCTCACCACTCGAGCGGGGACCCAGCACAGATACGCAGTATTTT. Protein sequence: CASSPLERGPSTDTQYF.

The V and J genes are TRBV3-1 (or the pseudogene TRBV3-2) and TRBJ1-5; D unresolved. Trimming cost V 2 bases and J 4 bases, with 6 bases left between them. This CDR3 spans 13 amino acids. Germline V gene sequence: CDR1 LGHDT, CDR2 YNNKEL (reference sequence). The DNA for the CDR3 is TGTGCCAGCAGCCAACAAACTAATCAGCCCCAGCATTTT. Its translation is CASSQQTNQPQHF.

This clone is a singleton in its sample. The chain has TRBV3-1 (or the pseudogene TRBV3-2) and TRBJ2-5, with D perhaps TRBD2 (6 bases). Looked up from germline, CDR1 is LGHDT and CDR2 is YNNKEL (reference sequence). The length of the CDR3 is 13 residues. V was shortened by 2 bases and J by 6 bases, with 10 bases between the two germline ends. CDR3 DNA sequence: TGTGCCAGCAGCCAACTAGCGAGGCAGACCCAGTACTTC. The encoded protein is CASSQLARQTQYF.